These T cell receptor beta chains were read from a single sample in a study of shared clonotypes between healthy human individuals. Clones were sequenced by immunoSEQ multiplex PCR, and TCRdb holds only the in-frame ones, with some missing. The table includes 560,000 or so clones, about 95% detected once. Sequencing input: naive CD8+ T cells sorted from blood. The source is a woman between 25 and 40 years old in good health. Both conserved end residues are part of each CDR3. The D gene is left open where the match is weak. Only part of the rows carry a size: once, few, many, or a class if the clone is expanded.

j_call d_call v_call clone_size cdr3_aa cdr3_nt
TRBJ2-7 . TRBV5-1 . CASSLGTHQFYEQYF TGCGCCAGCAGCCTAGGGACACACCAATTCTACGAGCAGTACTTC
TRBJ1-1 TRBD1 TRBV5-1 once CASSPTGLGTEAFF TGCGCCAGCAGCCCGACAGGGCTTGGGACTGAAGCTTTCTTT
TRBJ2-1 . TRBV9 . CASSVGAGREQFF TGTGCCAGCAGCGTAGGAGCAGGTAGGGAGCAGTTCTTC
TRBJ2-7 TRBD2 TRBV7-2 . CASSLLGSGSPLSYEQYF TGTGCCAGCAGCCTACTCGGTAGCGGGAGCCCACTCTCCTACGAGCAGTACTTC
TRBJ2-7 TRBD2 TRBV13 . CASSSGLAGDEQYF TGTGCCAGCAGCTCGGGACTAGCGGGGGACGAGCAGTACTTC
TRBJ1-1 . TRBV2 . CASRDRLDTEAFF TGTGCCAGCAGGGACCGACTGGACACTGAAGCTTTCTTT
TRBJ2-1 TRBD2 TRBV5-1 once CASSLVVKLAGGSYNEQFF TGCGCCAGCAGCTTGGTGGTGAAACTAGCGGGAGGCTCCTACAATGAGCAGTTCTTC
TRBJ2-3 . TRBV6-6 . CASSYIGTDTQYF TGTGCCAGCAGTTATATCGGCACAGATACGCAGTATTTT
TRBJ1-5 TRBD1 TRBV6-1 . CASGPTGVGNQPQHF TGTGCCAGCGGACCCACAGGGGTTGGCAATCAGCCCCAGCATTTT
TRBJ2-1 . TRBV6-5 . CASSYSIYNEQFF TGTGCCAGCAGTTACTCGATTTACAATGAGCAGTTCTTC
TRBJ2-7 . TRBV27 once CASSLYPDSSYEQYF TGTGCCAGCAGTTTATACCCGGACAGTTCCTACGAGCAGTACTTC
TRBJ2-1 . TRBV11-3 . CASSLAPGEQFF TGTGCCAGCAGCTTGGCGCCGGGGGAGCAGTTCTTC
TRBJ2-7 TRBD1 TRBV14 . CASSQAQDRASYEQYF TGTGCCAGCAGCCAAGCTCAGGACAGGGCCTCCTACGAGCAGTACTTC
TRBJ2-1 TRBD2 TRBV5-6 . CASSLASGTGEQFF TGTGCCAGCAGCTTGGCTAGCGGAACTGGTGAGCAGTTCTTC
TRBJ1-2 . TRBV29-1 once CSTFRWDYGYTF TGCAGCACCTTTCGGTGGGACTATGGCTACACCTTC
TRBJ2-2 TRBD2 TRBV19 . CASSNWASGNTGELFF TGTGCCAGTAGTAATTGGGCTAGCGGGAACACCGGGGAGCTGTTTTTT
TRBJ1-2 . TRBV28 . CASSLAAGPGYGYTF TGTGCCAGCAGTTTGGCAGCGGGCCCCGGCTATGGCTACACCTTC
TRBJ2-1 TRBD2 TRBV4-1 . CASSQGSGRARYNEQFF TGCGCCAGCAGCCAGGGAAGCGGGAGGGCACGATACAATGAGCAGTTCTTC
TRBJ2-3 TRBD2 TRBV14 . CASSQGTSGTDTQYF TGTGCCAGCAGCCAAGGGACTAGCGGCACAGATACGCAGTATTTT
TRBJ2-1 . TRBV9 . CASSISGTHNEQFF TGTGCCAGCAGCATTAGCGGAACGCACAATGAGCAGTTCTTC
TRBJ1-1 TRBD1 TRBV27 once CASSVTGSTEAFF TGTGCCAGCAGTGTGACAGGGAGCACTGAAGCTTTCTTT
TRBJ2-6 TRBD1 TRBV11-2 once CASSLDLGTGVWANVLTF TGTGCCAGCAGCTTAGATTTAGGGACAGGGGTCTGGGCCAACGTCCTGACTTTC
TRBJ2-1 . TRBV27 once CASRPQRLQSSYNEQFF TGTGCCAGCAGGCCCCAGCGGTTGCAGAGCTCCTACAATGAGCAGTTCTTC
TRBJ1-2 . TRBV15 once CATSREEGYGYTF TGTGCCACCAGCAGAGAAGAGGGCTATGGCTACACCTTC
TRBJ2-1 TRBD2 TRBV19 . CASSPGLIYNEQFF TGTGCCAGTAGTCCGGGACTAATTTACAATGAGCAGTTCTTC
TRBJ1-1 . TRBV6-5 . CASRPQGFTEAFF TGTGCCAGCAGACCGCAGGGCTTCACTGAAGCTTTCTTT
TRBJ2-7 . TRBV5-1 . CASRPGRGFYEQYF TGCGCCAGCAGACCCGGACGGGGCTTCTACGAGCAGTACTTC